The 21 T cell receptor beta chains given below trace back to one sample, sequenced in a study of T-cell reconstitution after alpha-beta-depleted transplantation in children. Molecular barcoding with unique molecular identifiers was used for the TCRbeta library. In TCRdb, the PCR reads were re-called with MiXCR into one record per CDR3 protein. The sample includes around 960,000 distinct CDR3 sequences, about 26% seen only once; the top ten take approximately 30%. This specimen consisted of PBMCs, mostly from graft donor cells, obtained 360 days after TCRalphabeta/CD19-depleted stem cell transplant. The receptors were gathered from a boy under two years old who had a stem cell transplant for SCID, so the T cells may come from the graft donor.

The chain employs TRBV7-8 and TRBJ2-3; 8 bases line up with TRBD2. Germline loops: CDR1 SGHVS, CDR2 FQNEAQ. J was trimmed by 6 bases and V by 8 bases; bases with no gene match: 7. This CDR3 region has 13 residues. The CDR3 here is CASGTRSSDTQYF. The CDR3, as DNA: TGTGCCAGCGGGACTAGGTCTTCCGATACGCAGTATTTT.

The chain carries TRBV12-3 or TRBV12-4 and TRBJ2-2, with D maybe TRBD1 (5 bases). V was cut by 2 bases and J by 4 bases, with 11 bases left in between. The CDR3 length is 15 residues. CDR3 region: CASSLSREGTGELFF. The CDR3 DNA reads TGTGCCAGCAGTTTAAGCAGGGAAGGCACCGGGGAGCTGTTTTTT.

This clonotype has more than one count but fewer than ten. The gene calls are TRBV12-3 or TRBV12-4 and TRBJ2-4; the D gene is possibly TRBD2 (6 bases). Trimming removed 2 bases from V and 6 bases from J, with 11 bases in between. The CDR3 runs 14 residues. CDR3 in DNA: TGTGCCAGCAGTTTATGGGGAGGTGGAAACATTCAGTACTTC. It translates to CASSLWGGGNIQYF.

The CDR3 here is CASSPIPRGLNPYNEQFF. In DNA form, the CDR3 reads TGTGCCAGCAGTCCGATCCCCAGGGGGTTGAACCCCTACAATGAGCAGTTCTTC. The J gene is TRBJ2-1, the V gene TRBV12-3 or TRBV12-4; TRBD1 aligns across 7 bases. There are 18 residues in the CDR3. After removal of 5 bases from V and 2 bases from J, the junction contained 15 bases not matched to a gene.

This clonotype was picked up many times. The CDR3 DNA is TGTGCCAGCAGCTCCGGGACACTTAACACCGGGGAGCTGTTTTTT. Amino acids: CASSSGTLNTGELFF. V is TRBV11-2 and J is TRBJ2-2; TRBD1 might be the D (6 bases). The CDR3 totals 15 residues. In germline, CDR1 is SGHAT, CDR2 FQNNGV. V was shortened by 4 bases and J by 2 bases, with 11 bases between the two germline ends.

Only a few counts were recorded for this clonotype. CDR3 bases: TGTGCCAACCGCCTCGCGGGCACAGATACGCAGTATTTT. Translation: CANRLAGTDTQYF. The chain combines TRBV12-3 or TRBV12-4 with TRBJ2-3; D not certain. V lost 10 bases, J lost 1 base, and 12 bases lay in between. This CDR3 is 13 amino acids long.

The sample holds a few counts of this clonotype. The chain is built from TRBV28 and TRBJ2-3, with TRBD1 as a possible D gene (6 bases). V gave up 2 bases and J gave up 4 bases, with 16 bases separating them. The CDR3 loop spans 16 amino acids. Germline lookup yields CDR1 MDHEN and CDR2 SYDVKM. The CDR3 DNA sequence: TGTGCCAGCAGTTTACGTGGACAGCTAAGCTCAGATACGCAGTATTTT. It specifies CASSLRGQLSSDTQYF.

The genes are TRBV10-3 and TRBJ1-1; 9 nucleotides line up with TRBD1. CDR1 is ENHRY, CDR2 SYGVKD, per germline. Trimming removed 4 bases from V and 0 bases from J; junction bases left unmatched: 12. The CDR3 sequence is 18 residues long. The DNA for the CDR3 is TGTGCCATCAGTGCGCCGACAGGGGGAATATCCATGAACACTGAAGCTTTCTTT. Residues: CAISAPTGGISMNTEAFF.

This clonotype was found a few times. Here the CDR3 DNA reads TGTGCCATCAGTGAGCCGGGACTTATCACAGATACGCAGTATTTT. The encoded protein is CAISEPGLITDTQYF. J is TRBJ2-3 and V is TRBV10-3, with D maybe TRBD2 (6 bases). Germline CDR1 ENHRY, CDR2 SYGVKD. This CDR3 is built from 15 residues. Trimming took 2 bases from V and 2 from J, leaving 11 bases between them.

The sample holds a few counts of this clonotype. The V call is TRBV28, the J call TRBJ1-1; the D gene is possibly TRBD1 (6 bases). CDR1 MDHEN and CDR2 SYDVKM come from the germline V gene. Trimming cost V 1 base and J 5 bases, with 11 bases left between them. The CDR3 consists of 14 residues. The DNA for the CDR3 is TGTGCCAGCAGTTTATTCAGGGGAAGGACTGAAGCTTTCTTT. It codes for CASSLFRGRTEAFF.

In its sample, this clonotype was seen a few times. The chain combines TRBV14 with TRBJ2-5; 7 positions match TRBD1. Germline assignment: CDR1 SGHDN and CDR2 FVKESK. With V trimmed by 2 bases and J by 4 bases, 10 bases remained unmatched. This CDR3 region has 16 residues. The CDR3 DNA sequence: TGTGCCAGCAGCCAAACCCGACAGGGAAGGTCAGAGACCCAGTACTTC. The encoded protein is CASSQTRQGRSETQYF.

This clonotype was counted between two and nine times. This chain connects TRBV5-6 to TRBJ2-7, with D possibly TRBD1 on 6 matching bases. V was pared by 4 bases and J by 5 bases, with 13 bases between. CDR1 and CDR2 from the germline V gene are SGHDT and YYEEEE. This CDR3 contains 13 residues. Here the CDR3 reads CASSRDTQDEQYF. The DNA of the CDR3 is TGTGCCAGCAGCCGGGACACCCAGGACGAGCAGTACTTC.

The chain uses TRBV15 and TRBJ1-4; a possible D gene is TRBD1 (6 bases). This CDR3 has 19 amino acids. The V gene's germline CDR1 is LNHNV and CDR2 YYDKDF (reference sequence). Trimming shortened V by 3 bases and J by 5 bases, and 25 bases separated the two germline ends. The CDR3 DNA sequence: TGTGCCACCAGCAGGAGGGGGGCGATCACCCCCCTGGGGAATGAAAAACTGTTTTTT. As protein: CATSRRGAITPLGNEKLFF.

This clonotype was detected a few times. The chain carries TRBV5-6 and TRBJ2-7, with TRBD1 as a possible D gene (6 bases). There are 16 residues in the CDR3. V was clipped by 2 bases and J by 3 bases, with 18 bases between them. Germline loops: CDR1 SGHDT, CDR2 YYEEEE. The CDR3 DNA sequence: TGTGCCAGCAGCTTCCCCTTGGGGGCAGCCCGCTACGAGCAGTACTTC. Its translation: CASSFPLGAARYEQYF.

A few counts support this clonotype. V is TRBV20-1 and J is TRBJ2-5; D is possibly TRBD2 (6 bases). Looked up from germline, CDR1 is DFQATT and CDR2 is SNEGSKA (reference sequence). Trimming left V 5 bases short and J 5 bases short, with 18 bases between. This CDR3 spans 14 amino acids. The CDR3, as DNA: TGCAGTGCTTGGGGGGTTCGGCGCGATGAGACCCAGTACTTC. It is translated as CSAWGVRRDETQYF.

This rearrangement joins TRBV5-1 to TRBJ2-1; 12 bases are a match to TRBD2. Germline V CDR1 and CDR2: SGHRS, YFSETQ. The V segment lost 0 bases and the J segment 7 bases; nucleotides outside the gene matches: 8. CDR3 length: 17 residues. The CDR3 reads CASSLAQLAGGFNEQFF. The DNA of the CDR3 is TGCGCCAGCAGCTTGGCCCAACTAGCGGGGGGTTTTAATGAGCAGTTCTTC.

The chain carries TRBV20-1 and TRBJ2-7; TRBD2 might be the D (6 bases). Trimming pared 4 bases from V and 6 bases from J, leaving 10 bases between. The CDR3 sequence is 11 residues long. Germline assignment: CDR1 DFQATT and CDR2 SNEGSKA (reference sequence). The CDR3 sequence is CSAKEGLEQYF. For the CDR3, the DNA is TGCAGTGCTAAGGAGGGGCTCGAGCAGTACTTC.

The chain recombines TRBV4-3 with TRBJ2-2; no reliable D call. Trimming left V 5 bases short and J 11 bases short, with 18 bases between. The CDR3 consists of 14 residues. The germline CDR1 and CDR2 sequences are LGHNA and YSLEER. The CDR3: CASSFTFPDGELFF. The CDR3 nucleotides read TGCGCCAGCAGCTTTACCTTCCCGGACGGCGAGCTGTTTTTT.

The chain employs TRBV5-1 and TRBJ2-3; D might be TRBD2 (6 bases). This CDR3 has 14 amino acids. Germline CDR1 and CDR2: SGHRS and YFSETQ. V gave up 4 bases and J gave up 8 bases, with 17 bases separating them. CDR3 bases: TGCGCCAGCAGCCCGGAGGGACCGGCCCTTACGCAGTATTTT. It specifies CASSPEGPALTQYF.

This clonotype has only a few counts. The chain's CDR3 is CSVEDLGDSRYMNTEAFF. The CDR3 DNA reads TGCAGCGTTGAAGATCTTGGCGACAGCCGCTACATGAACACTGAAGCTTTCTTT. This chain joins TRBV29-1 and TRBJ1-1; TRBD1 is a possible D gene (5 bases). V lost 0 bases, J lost 0 bases, and 20 bases lay in between. Looked up from germline, CDR1 is SQVTM and CDR2 is ANQGSEA. The CDR3 contains 18 residues.

This chain links TRBV20-1 with TRBJ2-1; no reliable D call. The CDR3 is 15 amino acids. The germline V and J ends were trimmed by 3 bases and 4 bases, with 16 bases remaining between them. Per germline, CDR1 DFQATT and CDR2 SNEGSKA (reference sequence). CDR3 sequence (DNA): TGCAGTGCTAGGGTCATGGCCACCAGTTACAATGAGCAGTTCTTC. Amino acids: CSARVMATSYNEQFF.